The 20 T cell receptor beta chains in this list originate from one sample, sequenced in a study of cytomegalovirus exposure and HLA in healthy donors. Primers included in the PCR were 60 Vbeta and 13 Jbeta primers. Only in-frame clones appear in the TCRdb table, and some are missing; sequencing was by immunoSEQ multiplex PCR. The sample has more than 85,000 clones; roughly 60% are singletons. The specimen was PBMCs. Source of these receptors: a human donor in good health.

This chain links TRBV5-6 with TRBJ2-1, with TRBD2 as a possible D gene (5 bases). CDR3 length equals 15 residues. Germline V gene sequence: CDR1 SGHDT, CDR2 YYEEEE. Trimming cost V 4 bases and J 2 bases, with 13 bases left between them. The CDR3 loop reads CASSLGGRAYNEQFF. The CDR3 DNA is TGTGCCAGCAGCCTCGGTGGGAGAGCCTACAATGAGCAGTTCTTC.

The rearrangement links TRBV11-2 to TRBJ1-3, with TRBD1 identical over 7 bases. Per germline, CDR1 SGHAT and CDR2 FQNNGV. J gave up 8 bases and V 0 bases, and 7 bases lay outside the gene matches. The CDR3 has 15 residues. CDR3: CASSLDLQGSDTIYF. The CDR3 nucleotides read TGTGCCAGCAGCTTAGATTTACAGGGGAGTGACACCATATATTTT.

This clone has just a few counts. This chain joins TRBV21-1 and TRBJ2-1; TRBD2 is taken as the D call from the table, unchecked against the DNA. TRBV21-1 is deemed a pseudogene. This CDR3 region has 15 residues. CDR3 residues: CASSSFGGVRNEQFF. The CDR3 coding sequence is TGTGCCAGCAGCAGCTTTGGCGGTGTGAGGAATGAGCAGTTCTTC.

This chain links TRBV5-4 with TRBJ2-5; the D gene is possibly TRBD2 (5 bases). The CDR3 is 16 amino acids. The V gene's germline CDR1 is SGHNT and CDR2 YYREEE (reference sequence). V lost 3 bases to trimming and J lost 3 bases, with 18 bases between them. This CDR3 reads CASSSSWTAGKETQYF. The CDR3 DNA reads TGTGCCAGCAGCTCCTCTTGGACTGCTGGGAAAGAGACCCAGTACTTC. The variable domain in full, completed from reference TRBV5-4 and TRBJ2-5, reads ETGVTQSPTHLIKTRGQQVTLRCSSQSGHNTVSWYQQALGQGPQFIFQYYREEENGRGNFPPRFSGLQFPNYSSELNVNALELDDSALYLCASSSSWTAGKETQYFGPGTRLLVL.

This chain joins TRBV15 and TRBJ2-5; D is possibly TRBD1 (6 bases). The end of the DNA is better explained by TRBJ2-7, so the J call may be wrong. The CDR3 has 14 residues. In germline, CDR1 is LNHNV, CDR2 YYDKDF (reference sequence). The CDR3 protein is CATSRDLSRGEQYF. In nucleotides, the CDR3 is TGTGCCACCAGCAGAGATCTCTCCAGGGGCGAGCAGTACTTC.

The chain employs TRBV5-1 and TRBJ2-1; the match to TRBD2 covers 7 bases. Germline trimming cut 0 bases from V and 4 bases from J; bases unmatched to any gene: 7. Looked up from germline, CDR1 is SGHRS and CDR2 is YFSETQ. This CDR3 has 16 amino acids. CDR3 DNA: TGCGCCAGCAGCTTGGATCCTAGCGGAATATACAATGAGCAGTTCTTC. This translates into CASSLDPSGIYNEQFF.

The V call is TRBV5-8, the J call TRBJ1-5; 9 bases align to TRBD1. V shed 4 bases, J shed 6 bases, and the junction held 5 bases outside the gene matches. Germline lookup yields CDR1 SGHTS and CDR2 YDEGEE. The CDR3 totals 14 residues. The DNA for the CDR3 is TGTGCCAGCAGCCACCGGGACAGGGCTCAGCCCCAGCATTTT. Its protein product is CASSHRDRAQPQHF.

This clone was picked up a small number of times. V gene TRBV30 combines with J gene TRBJ1-5; D unresolved. Germline V gives CDR1 GTSNPN, CDR2 SVGIG (reference sequence). The V and J ends lost 0 bases and 2 bases respectively, with 5 bases between them. The CDR3 is 13 residues long. In DNA, the CDR3 is TGTGCCTGGAGTGTCGCGGGCAATCAGCCCCAGCATTTT. Its translation: CAWSVAGNQPQHF.

CDR3 DNA sequence: TGTGCCAGTATCAATAGCGGTCGGAGCACCGGGGAGCTGTTTTTT. As protein: CASINSGRSTGELFF. The chain couples TRBV19 to TRBJ2-2; D may be TRBD2 (6 bases). Trimming shortened V by 7 bases and J by 4 bases, and 16 bases separated the two germline ends. The germline CDR1 and CDR2 sequences are LNHDA and SQIVND (reference sequence). The CDR3 is 15 amino acids.

CDR3 DNA: TGTGCCAGCGCCAGGGGGACTAGCGGGATCTTCAATGAGCAGTTCTTC. Translating gives CASARGTSGIFNEQFF. The rearrangement uses TRBV19 and TRBJ2-1, with TRBD2 matching over 13 bases. This CDR3 has 16 amino acids. Germline CDR1 reads LNHDA; CDR2 reads SQIVND (reference sequence). The V gene end was trimmed by 9 bases and the J gene end by 6 bases; junction bases not matched to a gene: 11.

This clone was observed once. The J gene is TRBJ1-2, the V gene TRBV21-1. TRBV21-1 is termed a pseudogene. The CDR3 sequence is 13 residues long. As DNA, the CDR3 is TGTGCCAGCAGCAAAGTACTGCGCTATGGCTACACCTTC. As protein: CASSKVLRYGYTF.

The V and J genes are TRBV30 and TRBJ2-3; TRBD2 might be the D (6 bases). The CDR3 spans 14 residues. Germline CDR1 and CDR2: GTSNPN and SVGIG (reference sequence). The germline V and J ends were trimmed by 4 bases and 3 bases, with 14 bases remaining between them. DNA of the CDR3: TGTGCCTGGAAACGAGGAGGGCATACAGATACGCAGTATTTT. Residues: CAWKRGGHTDTQYF.

The chain recombines TRBV5-5 with TRBJ2-7; D remains unclear. There are 13 residues in the CDR3. Germline CDR1 reads SGHKS; CDR2 reads YYEKEE (reference sequence). V was cut by 0 bases and J by 5 bases, with 9 bases left in between. CDR3 residues: CASSLDSYNEQYF. CDR3 nucleotides: TGTGCCAGCAGCTTGGACAGCTATAACGAGCAGTACTTC.

This rearrangement joins TRBV18 to TRBJ2-5; no clear D. CDR3 length: 14 amino acids. V lost 3 bases and J lost 1, with 9 bases in between. Germline-derived CDR1 and CDR2 are KGHSH and LQKENI. The CDR3 spells CASSPGFFQETQYF. The CDR3 bases are TGTGCCAGCTCACCCGGTTTTTTCCAAGAGACCCAGTACTTC. The full variable domain, completed using reference TRBV18 and TRBJ2-5, is NAGVMQNPRHLVRRRGQEARLRCSPMKGHSHVYWYRQLPEEGLKFMVYLQKENIIDESGMPKERFSAEFPKEGPSILRIQQVVRGDSAAYFCASSPGFFQETQYFGPGTRLLVL.

This clone came up a few times. The genes are TRBV2 and TRBJ2-2, with 7 bases matching TRBD2. The trim removed 6 bases at V and 9 bases at J, leaving 7 bases unmatched. In germline, CDR1 is SNHLY, CDR2 FYNNEI. The length of the CDR3 is 13 residues. The CDR3 DNA reads TGTGCCAGCAGCCCAGGACTAGTCCGGGAGCTGTTTTTT. Protein sequence: CASSPGLVRELFF. The full variable domain, with the rest looked up from reference TRBV2 and TRBJ2-2, is EPEVTQTPSHQVTQMGQEVILRCVPISNHLYFYWYRQILGQKVEFLVSFYNNEISEKSEIFDDQFSVERPDGSNFTLKIRSTKLEDSAMYFCASSPGLVRELFFGEGSRLTVL.

The chain combines TRBV10-1 with TRBJ2-5, with TRBD2 matching over 12 bases. The length of the CDR3 is 15 residues. CDR1 WNHNN and CDR2 SYGVQD come from the germline V gene (reference sequence). V lost 7 bases to trimming and J lost 2 bases; unmatched junction nucleotides: 5. CDR3 in DNA: TGCGCCAGCACCCGACTAGCGGGAGAACAAGAGACCCAGTACTTC. This gives the protein CASTRLAGEQETQYF.

In this sample, this clone turned up a few times. The chain employs TRBV15 and TRBJ2-7; the D gene is possibly TRBD1 (6 bases). CDR1 LNHNV and CDR2 YYDKDF come from the germline V gene (reference sequence). Trimming shortened V by 3 bases and J by 3 bases, and 15 bases separated the two germline ends. This CDR3 is built from 15 residues. The CDR3 bases are TGTGCCACCAGCAGGGGGGACACGGGGCTCTACGAGCAGTACTTC. The encoded protein is CATSRGDTGLYEQYF.

The chain recombines TRBV27 with TRBJ1-6, with TRBD1 identical over 7 bases. The CDR3 contains 14 residues. Trimming at V came to 3 bases and at J to 6 bases, leaving 2 bases not matched to a gene. Germline CDR1 and CDR2: MNHEY and SMNVEV (reference sequence). The CDR3: CASSFGTVNSPLHF. The CDR3 nucleotides read TGTGCCAGCAGTTTCGGGACAGTTAATTCACCCCTCCACTTT.

This clone turned up a few times. This chain joins TRBV4-1 and TRBJ1-5; no firm D call. The V gene lost 1 base and the J gene lost 9 bases, with 10 bases spanning the gap. The CDR3 has 13 residues. Germline V gives CDR1 MGHRA, CDR2 YSYEKL. Here the CDR3 reads CASSQGRPGPQHF. For the CDR3, the DNA is TGCGCCAGCAGCCAAGGGAGACCCGGGCCCCAGCATTTT.

This rearrangement joins TRBV15 to TRBJ2-1, with a tentative D call TRBD2 (7 bases). There are 15 residues in the CDR3. Germline CDR1 is LNHNV and CDR2 is YYDKDF (reference sequence). Between the trimmed V and J ends, which lost 0 bases and 8 bases, there was a span of 14 bases. The CDR3 is CATSRDGGGGDEQFF. The CDR3 DNA sequence: TGTGCCACCAGCAGAGATGGGGGAGGGGGGGATGAGCAGTTCTTC.